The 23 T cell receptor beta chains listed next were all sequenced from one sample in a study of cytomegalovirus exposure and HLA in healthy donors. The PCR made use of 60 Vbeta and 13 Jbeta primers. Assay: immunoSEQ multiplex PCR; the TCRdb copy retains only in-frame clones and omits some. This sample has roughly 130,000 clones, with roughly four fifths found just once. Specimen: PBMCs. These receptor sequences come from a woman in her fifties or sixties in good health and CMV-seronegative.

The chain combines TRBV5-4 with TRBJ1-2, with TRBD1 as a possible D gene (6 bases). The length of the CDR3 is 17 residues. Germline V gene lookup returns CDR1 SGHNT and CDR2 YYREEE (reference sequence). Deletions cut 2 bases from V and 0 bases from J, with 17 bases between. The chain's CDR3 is CASSFTGRGVSNYGYTF. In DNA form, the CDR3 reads TGTGCCAGCAGCTTTACAGGGCGAGGTGTCTCTAACTATGGCTACACCTTC.

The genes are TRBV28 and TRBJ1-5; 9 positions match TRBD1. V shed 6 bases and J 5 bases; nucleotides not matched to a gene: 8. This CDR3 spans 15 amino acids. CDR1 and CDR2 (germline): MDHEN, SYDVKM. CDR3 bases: TGTGCCAGCAGCAGCAGGGGGACAGGGCATCAGCCCCAGCATTTT. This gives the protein CASSSRGTGHQPQHF.

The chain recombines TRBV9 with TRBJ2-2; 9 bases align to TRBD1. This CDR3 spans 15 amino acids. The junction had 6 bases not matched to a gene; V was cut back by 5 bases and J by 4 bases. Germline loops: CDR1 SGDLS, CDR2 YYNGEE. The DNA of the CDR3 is TGTGCCAGCAGTTGGGACAGGGCGGGCACCGGGGAGCTGTTTTTT. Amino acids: CASSWDRAGTGELFF.

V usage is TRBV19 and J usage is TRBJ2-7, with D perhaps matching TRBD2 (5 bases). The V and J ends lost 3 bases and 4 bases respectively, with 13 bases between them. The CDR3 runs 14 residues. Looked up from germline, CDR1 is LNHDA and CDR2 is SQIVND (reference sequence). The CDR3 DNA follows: TGTGCCAGTAGTATGGGGAGCGCGTCATACGAGCAGTACTTC. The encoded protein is CASSMGSASYEQYF.

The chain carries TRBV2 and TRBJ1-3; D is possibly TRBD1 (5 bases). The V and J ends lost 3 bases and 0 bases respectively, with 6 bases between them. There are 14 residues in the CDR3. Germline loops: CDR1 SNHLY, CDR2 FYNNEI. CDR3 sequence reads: CASSDGGSGNTIYF. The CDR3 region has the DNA TGTGCCAGCAGTGACGGGGGCTCTGGAAACACCATATATTTT.

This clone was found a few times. The CDR3 loop is CASSLVRSSGANVLTF. CDR3 DNA sequence: TGCGCCAGCAGCTTGGTGCGGAGCTCTGGGGCCAACGTCCTGACTTTC. The chain carries TRBV5-1 and TRBJ2-6; no clear D gene. V lost 0 bases and J 0 bases, leaving 7 bases between the germline ends. Germline lookup yields CDR1 SGHRS and CDR2 YFSETQ. CDR3 length: 16 amino acids.

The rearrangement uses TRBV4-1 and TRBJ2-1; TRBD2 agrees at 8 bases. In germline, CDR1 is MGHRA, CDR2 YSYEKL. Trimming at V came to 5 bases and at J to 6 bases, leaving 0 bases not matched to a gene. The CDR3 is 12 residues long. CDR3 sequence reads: CASSTSGNEQFF. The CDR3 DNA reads TGCGCCAGCAGCACTAGCGGCAATGAGCAGTTCTTC.

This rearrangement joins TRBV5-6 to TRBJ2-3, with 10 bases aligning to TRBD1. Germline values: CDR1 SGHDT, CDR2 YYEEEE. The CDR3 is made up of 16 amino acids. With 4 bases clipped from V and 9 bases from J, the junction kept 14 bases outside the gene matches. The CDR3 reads CASSRAGTGESGTQYF. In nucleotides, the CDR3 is TGTGCCAGCAGCCGCGCAGGGACAGGGGAATCAGGGACGCAGTATTTT.

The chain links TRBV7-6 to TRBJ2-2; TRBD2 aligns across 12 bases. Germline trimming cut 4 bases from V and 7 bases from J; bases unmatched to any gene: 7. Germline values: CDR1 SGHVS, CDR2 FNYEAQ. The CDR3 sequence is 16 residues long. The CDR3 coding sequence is TGTGCCAGCAGCTGGGCTAGCGGGAGGGGCGGCGGGGAGCTGTTTTTT. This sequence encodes CASSWASGRGGGELFF.

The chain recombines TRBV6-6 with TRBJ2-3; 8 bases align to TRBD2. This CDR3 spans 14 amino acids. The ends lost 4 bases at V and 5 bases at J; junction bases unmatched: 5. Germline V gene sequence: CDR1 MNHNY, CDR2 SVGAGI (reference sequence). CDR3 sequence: CASSLVAGRDTQYF. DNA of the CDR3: TGTGCCAGCAGTTTGGTAGCGGGACGAGATACGCAGTATTTT.

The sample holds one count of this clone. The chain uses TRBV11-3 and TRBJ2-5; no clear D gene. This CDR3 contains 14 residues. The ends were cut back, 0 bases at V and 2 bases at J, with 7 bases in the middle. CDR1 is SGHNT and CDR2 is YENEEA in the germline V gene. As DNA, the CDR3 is TGTGCCAGCAGCTTAGATTTGACTCAAGAGACCCAGTACTTC. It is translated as CASSLDLTQETQYF.

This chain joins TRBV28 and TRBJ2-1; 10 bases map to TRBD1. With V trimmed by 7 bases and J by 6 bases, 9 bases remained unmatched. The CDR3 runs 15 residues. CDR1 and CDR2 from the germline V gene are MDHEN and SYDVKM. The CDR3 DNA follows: TGTGCCAGCACCGACGGCGGGACAGGGGTCAATGAGCAGTTCTTC. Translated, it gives CASTDGGTGVNEQFF.

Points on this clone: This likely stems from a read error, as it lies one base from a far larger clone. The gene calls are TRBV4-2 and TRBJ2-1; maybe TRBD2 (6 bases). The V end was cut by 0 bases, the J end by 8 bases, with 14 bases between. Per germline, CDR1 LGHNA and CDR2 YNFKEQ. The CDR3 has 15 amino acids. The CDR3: CASSQDGGPADEQFF. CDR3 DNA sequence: TGTGCCAGCAGCCAAGACGGGGGACCGGCAGATGAGCAGTTCTTC.

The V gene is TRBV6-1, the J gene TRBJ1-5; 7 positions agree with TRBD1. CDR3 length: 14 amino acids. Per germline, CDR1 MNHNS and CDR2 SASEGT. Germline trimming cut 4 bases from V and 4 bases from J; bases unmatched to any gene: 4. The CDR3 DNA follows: TGTGCCAGCAGTGGAGGGACAGCAAATCAGCCCCAGCATTTT. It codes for CASSGGTANQPQHF.

In DNA form, the CDR3 reads TGTGCCAGCAGCTGGCCCCCGCTAGCGGGAGTTGCGAATGAGCAGTTCTTC. This sequence encodes CASSWPPLAGVANEQFF. The gene calls are TRBV11-3 and TRBJ2-1; 10 bases are a match to TRBD2. The CDR3 is 17 residues long. CDR1 is SGHNT and CDR2 is YENEEA in the germline V gene. The junction had 13 bases not matched to a gene; V was cut back by 4 bases and J by 7 bases.

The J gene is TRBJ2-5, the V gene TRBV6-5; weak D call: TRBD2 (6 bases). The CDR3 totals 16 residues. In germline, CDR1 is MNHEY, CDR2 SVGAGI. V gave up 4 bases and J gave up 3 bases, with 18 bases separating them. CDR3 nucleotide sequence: TGTGCCAGCAGTTCCCCCCTCGGGACTCGGAAAGAGACCCAGTACTTC. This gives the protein CASSSPLGTRKETQYF.

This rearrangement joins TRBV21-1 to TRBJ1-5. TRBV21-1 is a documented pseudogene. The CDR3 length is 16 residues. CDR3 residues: CASSHKNRQRGQPQHF. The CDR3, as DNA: TGTGCCAGCAGCCACAAAAATAGACAGCGGGGTCAGCCCCAGCATTTT.

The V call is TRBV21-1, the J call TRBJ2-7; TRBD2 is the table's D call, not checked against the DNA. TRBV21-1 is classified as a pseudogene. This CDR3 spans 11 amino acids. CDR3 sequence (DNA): TGTGCCAGCAGCGAGAACTACGAGCAGTACGTC. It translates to CASSENYEQYV.

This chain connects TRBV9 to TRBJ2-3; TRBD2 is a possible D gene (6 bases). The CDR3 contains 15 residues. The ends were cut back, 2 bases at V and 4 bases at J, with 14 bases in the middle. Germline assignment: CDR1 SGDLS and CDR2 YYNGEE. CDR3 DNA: TGTGCCAGCAGCGTGAGGTCGGGAGTCTCAGATACGCAGTATTTT. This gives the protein CASSVRSGVSDTQYF.

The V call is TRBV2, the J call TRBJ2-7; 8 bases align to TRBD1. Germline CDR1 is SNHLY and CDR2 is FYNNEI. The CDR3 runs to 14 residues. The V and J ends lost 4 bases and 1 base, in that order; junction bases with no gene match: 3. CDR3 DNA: TGTGCCAGCAGTGTGGGGACAGGATCCTACGAGCAGTACTTC. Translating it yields CASSVGTGSYEQYF.

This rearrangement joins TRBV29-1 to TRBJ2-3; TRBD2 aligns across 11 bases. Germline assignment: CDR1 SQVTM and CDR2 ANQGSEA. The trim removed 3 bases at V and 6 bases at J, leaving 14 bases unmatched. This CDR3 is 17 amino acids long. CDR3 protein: CSVEGETSGSRLDTQYF. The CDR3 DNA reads TGCAGCGTTGAGGGAGAAACTAGCGGGAGTAGACTTGATACGCAGTATTTT.

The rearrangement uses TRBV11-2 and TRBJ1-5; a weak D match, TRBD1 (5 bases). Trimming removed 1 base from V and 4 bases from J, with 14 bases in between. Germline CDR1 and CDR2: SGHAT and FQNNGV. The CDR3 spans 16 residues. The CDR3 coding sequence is TGTGCCAGCAGCTTAGGGGCTTGGGGACTAAATCAGCCCCAGCATTTT. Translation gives CASSLGAWGLNQPQHF.

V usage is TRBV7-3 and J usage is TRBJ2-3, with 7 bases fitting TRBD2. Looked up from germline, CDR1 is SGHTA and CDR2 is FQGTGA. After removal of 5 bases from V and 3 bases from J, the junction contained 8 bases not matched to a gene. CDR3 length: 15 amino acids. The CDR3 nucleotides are TGTGCCAGCAGCCTACGCGCGGGAGTGACAGATACGCAGTATTTT. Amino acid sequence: CASSLRAGVTDTQYF.